The 22 T cell receptor beta chains below all came from one sample that was sequenced in a study of T cells in Graves' hyperthyroidism and ophthalmopathy. Amplified regions were TCR beta CDR3 sequences from RNA transcripts. In the first-round RT-PCR of the TCR CDR3, the HTBI primer set was used. One entry per CDR3 protein results from TCRdb running MiXCR on the multiplex PCR reads. The sample records 500,000 to 800,000 distinct CDR3 sequences, about 14% being singletons. The specimen sequenced was blood. Receptors originate from a woman aged 45-65 years with Graves' ophthalmopathy.

This clonotype was found many times. The chain has TRBV7-3 and TRBJ2-4; no firm D call. V lost 1 base to trimming and J lost 7 bases, with 8 bases between them. Germline V gene lookup returns CDR1 SGHTA and CDR2 FQGTGA. CDR3 length equals 13 residues. CDR3 protein: CASSLRGSNIQYF. CDR3 nucleotide sequence: TGTGCCAGCAGCTTAAGAGGATCTAACATTCAGTACTTC.

This clonotype was recorded many times. V gene TRBV4-3 combines with J gene TRBJ2-7, with TRBD2 matching 12 bases. The germline CDR1 and CDR2 sequences are LGHNA and YSLEER. Germline trimming cut 0 bases from V and 2 bases from J; bases unmatched to any gene: 5. This CDR3 has 17 residues. The CDR3 bases are TGCGCCAGCAGCCAAGATCTTGGGACTAGCGGGCCCTACGAGCAGTACTTC. Amino acid sequence: CASSQDLGTSGPYEQYF.

This clonotype has at least ten counts. The CDR3 nucleotides read TGTGCCACCAGTGGCTGGGACTCCAAAGAGAACAATGAGCAGTTCTTC. Amino acids: CATSGWDSKENNEQFF. The J gene is TRBJ2-1, the V gene TRBV24-1; a weak D match, TRBD2 (6 bases). This CDR3 has 16 amino acids. The V gene lost 5 bases and the J gene lost 5 bases, with 18 bases spanning the gap. CDR1 is KGHDR, CDR2 SFDVKD, per germline.

The genes are TRBV19 and TRBJ1-3; D ambiguous. Trimming shortened V by 1 base and J by 0 bases, and 7 bases separated the two germline ends. The CDR3 contains 15 residues. Germline V lookup: CDR1 LNHDA, CDR2 SQIVND (reference sequence). The DNA of the CDR3 is TGTGCCAGTAGTATAGGCCCAGCCTCTGGAAACACCATATATTTT. Translation gives CASSIGPASGNTIYF.

This clonotype has a count of ten or more. The V and J genes are TRBV6-1 and TRBJ2-4, with D possibly being TRBD1 or TRBD2 (7 bases each). The V and J ends lost 6 bases and 2 bases respectively, with 17 bases between them. Germline V gene lookup returns CDR1 MNHNS and CDR2 SASEGT. This CDR3 spans 16 amino acids. In DNA, the CDR3 is TGTGCCAGCAGCCAGGGGGGGGGCTGGTCCAAAAACATTCAGTACTTC. Its translation: CASSQGGGWSKNIQYF.

Ten or more counts support this clonotype. The chain employs TRBV20-1 and TRBJ2-1, with D tentatively TRBD2 (6 bases). CDR3 size: 14 residues. The ends were cut back, 6 bases at V and 0 bases at J, with 12 bases in the middle. Germline lookup yields CDR1 DFQATT and CDR2 SNEGSKA (reference sequence). The DNA of the CDR3 is TGCAGTGCGAGTCGGGGGAACTCCTACAATGAGCAGTTCTTC. Residues: CSASRGNSYNEQFF.

In this sample, this clonotype turned up a few times. The chain has TRBV10-3 and TRBJ2-3; TRBD2 might be the D (7 bases). V was shortened by 8 bases and J by 1 base, with 13 bases between the two germline ends. Germline CDR1 reads ENHRY; CDR2 reads SYGVKD. This CDR3 spans 14 amino acids. For the CDR3, the DNA is TGTGCCATCTGGGGCGGGGGCCGCACAGATACGCAGTATTTT. Translation: CAIWGGGRTDTQYF.

This clonotype was seen a few times. The genes are TRBV5-5 and TRBJ1-5; no clear D. V was shortened by 0 bases and J by 0 bases, with 10 bases between the two germline ends. Germline assignment: CDR1 SGHKS and CDR2 YYEKEE (reference sequence). There are 16 residues in the CDR3. CDR3: CASSLVLFSSNQPQHF. The CDR3 nucleotides are TGTGCCAGCAGCTTGGTATTATTCAGTAGCAATCAGCCCCAGCATTTT.

This clonotype was seen ten or more times. The chain joins TRBV28 to TRBJ1-5, with D uncertain. The V and J ends lost 8 bases and 3 bases respectively, with 8 bases between them. The CDR3 runs to 12 residues. CDR1 and CDR2 from the germline V gene are MDHEN and SYDVKM. The CDR3 region has the DNA TGTGCCAGCTCACCCTACAATCAGCCCCAGCATTTT. This gives the protein CASSPYNQPQHF.

This clonotype showed up just a few times. The rearrangement uses TRBV12-3 or TRBV12-4 and TRBJ2-2, with TRBD2 matching 8 bases. The junction had 7 bases not matched to a gene; V was cut back by 8 bases and J by 2 bases. CDR3 length: 15 amino acids. The CDR3 sequence is CASHSGTYNTGELFF. The CDR3 DNA follows: TGTGCCAGCCATAGCGGGACTTATAACACCGGGGAGCTGTTTTTT.

This clonotype was recorded at least ten times. The CDR3 sequence is CASSLLRTGNTGELFF. CDR3 coding DNA: TGCGCCAGCAGCTTGCTTCGGACAGGGAACACCGGGGAGCTGTTTTTT. This chain links TRBV5-1 with TRBJ2-2; 7 bases agree with TRBD1. The CDR3 sequence is 16 residues long. Germline CDR1 and CDR2: SGHRS and YFSETQ. J gave up 1 base and V 1 base, and 4 bases lay outside the gene matches.

This clonotype was found many times. The V and J genes are TRBV11-3 and TRBJ2-1, with D possibly being TRBD2 (5 bases). The CDR3 runs 12 residues. CDR1 SGHNT and CDR2 YENEEA come from the germline V gene. Trimming took off 6 bases at V and 7 bases at J, with 10 bases between the two ends. CDR3 region: CASRRSGNEQFF. CDR3 bases: TGTGCCAGCAGACGGTCGGGGAATGAGCAGTTCTTC.

V is TRBV3-1 and J is TRBJ1-4; perhaps TRBD1 as D (6 bases). Trimming removed 0 bases from V and 8 bases from J, with 16 bases in between. This CDR3 comprises 16 residues. Germline loops: CDR1 LGHDT, CDR2 YNNKEL (reference sequence). CDR3 sequence reads: CASSQDGGPSMEKLFF. For the CDR3, the DNA is TGTGCCAGCAGCCAAGATGGGGGGCCCTCTATGGAAAAACTGTTTTTT.

The chain uses TRBV14 and TRBJ1-2; D unresolved. V lost 4 bases and J lost 6, with 12 bases in between. Germline V gene lookup returns CDR1 SGHDN and CDR2 FVKESK. This CDR3 has 13 residues. CDR3 nucleotides: TGTGCCAGCAGCCCTCCGGGGAGAGATGGCTACACCTTC. Translated: CASSPPGRDGYTF.

This clonotype was counted many times. The chain is built from TRBV6-1 and TRBJ2-7; TRBD1 agrees at 11 bases. Germline-derived CDR1 and CDR2 are MNHNS and SASEGT. The CDR3 spans 16 residues. The ends lost 6 bases at V and 2 bases at J; junction bases unmatched: 9. CDR3 in amino acids: CASSLKAGQGAYEQYF. The CDR3, as DNA: TGTGCCAGCAGCTTGAAAGCGGGACAGGGGGCCTACGAGCAGTACTTC.

Many counts were recorded for this clonotype. This chain connects TRBV11-3 to TRBJ2-5; weak D call: TRBD2 (6 bases). Germline CDR1 SGHNT, CDR2 YENEEA. The CDR3 has 14 amino acids. V was pared by 5 bases and J by 0 bases, with 10 bases between. CDR3 sequence reads: CASSPTGDQETQYF. CDR3 DNA sequence: TGTGCCAGCAGCCCTACGGGAGACCAAGAGACCCAGTACTTC.

The chain uses TRBV11-2 and TRBJ1-1; no reliable D call. CDR3 length: 15 residues. CDR1 and CDR2 (germline): SGHAT, FQNNGV. V shed 4 bases and J shed 1 base, with 13 bases lying between them. CDR3 region: CASSSGAHPNTEAFF. DNA for the CDR3: TGTGCCAGCAGCTCCGGTGCTCACCCGAACACTGAAGCTTTCTTT. The whole variable domain, filled in from reference TRBV11-2 and TRBJ1-1, reads EAGVAQSPRYKIIEKRQSVAFWCNPISGHATLYWYQQILGQGPKLLIQFQNNGVVDDSQLPKDRFSAERLKGVDSTLKIQPAKLEDSAVYLCASSSGAHPNTEAFFGQGTRLTVV.

This clonotype turned up a few times. The gene calls are TRBV9 and TRBJ2-5, with TRBD1 identical over 9 bases. The CDR3 contains 15 residues. Germline V gives CDR1 SGDLS, CDR2 YYNGEE. The junction had 7 bases not matched to a gene; V was cut back by 4 bases and J by 3 bases. The CDR3 region is CASSLGQGPKETQYF. The CDR3 DNA follows: TGTGCCAGCAGCCTCGGACAGGGGCCCAAAGAGACCCAGTACTTC.

This sequence joins TRBV6-1 and TRBJ2-5; D gene uncertain. CDR3 length equals 11 residues. The germline V and J ends were trimmed by 5 bases and 3 bases, with 4 bases remaining between them. Germline V gene lookup returns CDR1 MNHNS and CDR2 SASEGT. The CDR3 region is CASSKEETQYF. DNA for the CDR3: TGTGCCAGCAGTAAGGAAGAGACCCAGTACTTC.

As concerns this clonotype: This clone may be a read error of a much larger clone one base away. The chain combines TRBV28 with TRBJ1-2, with 7 bases identical to TRBD1. The CDR3 consists of 13 residues. V was clipped by 10 bases and J by 1 base; unmatched bases: 6. CDR1 is MDHEN and CDR2 is SYDVKM in the germline V gene. The CDR3 DNA reads TGTGCCATCGGGACAGACATTAACTATGGCTACACCTTC. It specifies CAIGTDINYGYTF.

This clonotype appeared many times. The genes are TRBV6-1 and TRBJ2-7, with TRBD1 as a possible D gene (7 bases). Germline V gene lookup returns CDR1 MNHNS and CDR2 SASEGT. This CDR3 spans 17 amino acids. V was trimmed by 10 bases and J by 1 base, leaving 26 bases between them. The CDR3 sequence: CATAGGRGYSPSYEQYF. The CDR3 DNA is TGTGCCACCGCCGGGGGCAGGGGGTACTCTCCTTCCTACGAGCAGTACTTC.

This clonotype has ten or more counts. This rearrangement joins TRBV28 to TRBJ2-7; TRBD1 is a possible D gene (6 bases). Trimming cost V 5 bases and J 2 bases, with 13 bases left between them. This CDR3 has 14 residues. The germline CDR1 and CDR2 sequences are MDHEN and SYDVKM. The CDR3 DNA sequence: TGTGCCAGCAGTGAAAGTGACAGGACCTACGAGCAGTACTTC. Its translation is CASSESDRTYEQYF.